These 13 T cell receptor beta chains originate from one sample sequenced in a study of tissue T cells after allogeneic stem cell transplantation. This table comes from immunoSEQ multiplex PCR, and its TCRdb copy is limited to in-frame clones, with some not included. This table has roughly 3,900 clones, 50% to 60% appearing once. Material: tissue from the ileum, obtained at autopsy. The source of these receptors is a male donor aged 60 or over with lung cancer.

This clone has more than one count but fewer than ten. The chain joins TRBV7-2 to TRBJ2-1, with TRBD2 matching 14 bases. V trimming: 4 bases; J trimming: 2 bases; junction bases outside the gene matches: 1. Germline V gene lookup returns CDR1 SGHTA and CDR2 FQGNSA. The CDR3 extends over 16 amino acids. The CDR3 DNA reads TGTGCCAGCAGCTCGGGACTAGCGGGAGCCTACAATGAGCAGTTCTTC. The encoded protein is CASSSGLAGAYNEQFF.

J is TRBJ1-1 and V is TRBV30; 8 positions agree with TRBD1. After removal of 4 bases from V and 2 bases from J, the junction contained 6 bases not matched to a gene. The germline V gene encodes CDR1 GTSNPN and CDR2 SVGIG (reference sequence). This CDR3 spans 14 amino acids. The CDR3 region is CAWNLGQVNTEAFF. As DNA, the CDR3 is TGTGCCTGGAACCTGGGACAGGTAAACACTGAAGCTTTCTTT.

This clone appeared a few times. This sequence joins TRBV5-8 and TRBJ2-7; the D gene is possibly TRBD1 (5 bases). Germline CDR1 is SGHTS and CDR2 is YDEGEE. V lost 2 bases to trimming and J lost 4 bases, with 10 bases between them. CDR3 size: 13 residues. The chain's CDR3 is CASSLGHPYEQYF. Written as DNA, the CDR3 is TGTGCCAGCAGCTTAGGACATCCATACGAGCAGTACTTC.

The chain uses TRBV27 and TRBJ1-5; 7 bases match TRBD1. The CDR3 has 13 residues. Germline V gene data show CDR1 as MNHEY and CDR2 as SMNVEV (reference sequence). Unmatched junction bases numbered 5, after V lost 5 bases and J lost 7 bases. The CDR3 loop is CASSPGGWQPQHF. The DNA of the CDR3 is TGTGCCAGCAGTCCAGGGGGTTGGCAGCCCCAGCATTTT.

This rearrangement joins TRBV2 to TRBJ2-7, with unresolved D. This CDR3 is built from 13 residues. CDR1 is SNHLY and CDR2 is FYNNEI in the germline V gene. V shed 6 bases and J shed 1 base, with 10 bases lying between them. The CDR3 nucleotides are TGTGCCAGCAGCCCCCCCGCGTCCTACGAGCAGTACTTC. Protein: CASSPPASYEQYF.

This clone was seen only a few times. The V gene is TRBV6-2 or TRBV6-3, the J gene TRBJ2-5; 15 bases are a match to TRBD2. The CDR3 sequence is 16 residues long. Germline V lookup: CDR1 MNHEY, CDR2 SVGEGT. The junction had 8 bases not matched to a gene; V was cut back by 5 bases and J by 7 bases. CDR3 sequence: CASSQGLAGGLGTQYF. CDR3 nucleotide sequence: TGTGCCAGCAGTCAAGGACTAGCGGGGGGGCTGGGGACCCAGTACTTC.

DNA for the CDR3: TGTGCCAGCAGCTTGGGGTCAAGCTCTGGAAACACCATATATTTT. Translating it yields CASSLGSSSGNTIYF. The chain carries TRBV7-2 and TRBJ1-3; D uncertain. Germline CDR1 reads SGHTA; CDR2 reads FQGNSA. The CDR3 contains 15 residues. The V end lost 3 bases, the J end lost 0 bases, and 9 bases lay between the germline ends.

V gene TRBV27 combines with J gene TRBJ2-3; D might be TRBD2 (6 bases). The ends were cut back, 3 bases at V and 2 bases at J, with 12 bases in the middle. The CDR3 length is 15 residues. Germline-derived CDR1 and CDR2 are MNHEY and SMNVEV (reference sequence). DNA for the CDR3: TGTGCCAGCAGTTTGGCTGCGGGACTCACAGATACGCAGTATTTT. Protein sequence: CASSLAAGLTDTQYF.

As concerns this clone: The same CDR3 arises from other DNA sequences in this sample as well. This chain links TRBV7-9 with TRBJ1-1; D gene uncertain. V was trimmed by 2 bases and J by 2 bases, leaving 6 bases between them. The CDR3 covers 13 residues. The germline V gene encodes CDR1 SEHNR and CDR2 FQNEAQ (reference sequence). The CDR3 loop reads CASSLQLNTEAFF. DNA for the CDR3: TGTGCCAGCAGCTTACAGCTTAACACTGAAGCTTTCTTT.

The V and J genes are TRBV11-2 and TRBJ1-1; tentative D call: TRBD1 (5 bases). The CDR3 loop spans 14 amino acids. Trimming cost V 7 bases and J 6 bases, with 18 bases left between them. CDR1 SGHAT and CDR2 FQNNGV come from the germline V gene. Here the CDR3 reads CASNWVGAEAEAFF. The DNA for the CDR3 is TGTGCCAGCAATTGGGTAGGGGCGGAGGCTGAAGCTTTCTTT.

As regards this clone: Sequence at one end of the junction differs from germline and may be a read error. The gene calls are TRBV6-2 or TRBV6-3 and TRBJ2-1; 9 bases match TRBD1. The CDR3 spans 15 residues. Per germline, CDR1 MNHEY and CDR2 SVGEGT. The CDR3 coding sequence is TGTGCCAGCAGTTACCCGGGACAGGGTAAGAACGCAGAGGTCTTC. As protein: CASSYPGQGKNAEVF.

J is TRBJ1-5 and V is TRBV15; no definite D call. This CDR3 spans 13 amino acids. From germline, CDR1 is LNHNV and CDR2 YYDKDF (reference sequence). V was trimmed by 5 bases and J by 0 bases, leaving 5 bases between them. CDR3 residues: CATSRGSNQPQHF. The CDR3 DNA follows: TGTGCCACCAGCCGGGGTAGCAATCAGCCCCAGCATTTT.

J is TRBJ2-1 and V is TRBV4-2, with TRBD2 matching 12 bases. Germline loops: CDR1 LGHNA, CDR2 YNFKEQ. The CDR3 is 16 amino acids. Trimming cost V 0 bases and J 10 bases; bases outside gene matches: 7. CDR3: CASSQDLASGRGEQFF. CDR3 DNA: TGTGCCAGCAGCCAAGATCTGGCTAGCGGGAGGGGAGAGCAGTTCTTC.